This note documents a single TCR beta chain sequence. The repertoire was sequenced with immunoSEQ multiplex PCR; TCRdb's copy has only in-frame clones and lacks some. The data contain around 170,000 clones, roughly 80% of them singletons. The data derive from a study of blood T cell repertoires in COVID-19. Background on the study: In each case, the material was cDNA or gDNA derived from T cells, B-cell-depleted T cells, or PBMCs.

Germline V CDR1 and CDR2: SNHLY, FYNNEI. CDR3 size: 11 residues. V shed 6 bases and J 8 bases; nucleotides not matched to a gene: 3. The chain joins TRBV2 to TRBJ1-2; TRBD1 agrees at 7 bases. The source of this sequence is a man aged 30 to 45 with active or convalescent COVID-19. Source material: peripheral blood. The DNA for the CDR3 is TGTGCCAGCAGGAACAGGGGAGGCTACACCTTC. Its protein product is CASRNRGGYTF.